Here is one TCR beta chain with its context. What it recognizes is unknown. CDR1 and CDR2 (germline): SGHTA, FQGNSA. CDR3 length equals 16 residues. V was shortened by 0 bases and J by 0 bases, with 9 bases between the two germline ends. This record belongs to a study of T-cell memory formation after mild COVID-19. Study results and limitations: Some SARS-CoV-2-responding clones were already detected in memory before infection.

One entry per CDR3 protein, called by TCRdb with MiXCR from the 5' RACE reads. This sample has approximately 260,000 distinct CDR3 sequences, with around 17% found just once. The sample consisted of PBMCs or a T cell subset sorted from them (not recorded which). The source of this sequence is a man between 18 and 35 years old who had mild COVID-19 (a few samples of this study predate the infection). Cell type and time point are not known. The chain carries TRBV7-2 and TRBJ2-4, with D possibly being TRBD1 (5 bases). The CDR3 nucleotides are TGTGCCAGCAGCTTAGCTCAGGGTGTAGCCAAAAACATTCAGTACTTC. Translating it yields CASSLAQGVAKNIQYF.